This TCR beta chain comes out of a study of OX40 agonist ivuxolimab in advanced cancers. With respect to the entire study: Ivuxolimab was a fully human IgG2 agonistic monoclonal antibody targeting the costimulatory receptor OX40 (CD134). Intravenous ivuxolimab was administered to patients every 2 weeks at six dose levels: 0.01, 0.1, 0.3, 1.5, 3 and 10 mg/kg. Among the approximately 54 dose-escalation patients, about 20 had hepatocellular carcinoma, some 15 melanoma, 9 renal cell carcinoma and 9 head and neck cancer. In the dose-escalation cohort, 75% to 90% of patients were male, and the mean age was around 65 years with a range of roughly 20 to 79. Patients were allowed to have had prior anti-PD-1, anti-PD-L1 or anti-CTLA-4 therapy, and 40% to 45% of the dose-escalation patients had previously received checkpoint inhibitors. Three dose-escalation patients achieved partial responses, one with hepatocellular carcinoma and two with cutaneous melanoma. Peripheral TCRbeta sequencing aimed to test whether ivuxolimab altered TCR sequence diversity and caused clonal T-cell expansion. The paper describes the monotherapy dose-escalation part (N ≈ 49 patients) of the phase I trial of ivuxolimab.

Beyond this particular receptor, the publication reports: Clonal expansion of both CD4+ and CD8+ blood T cells was observed from baseline to week 6 at doses 0.1 to 3.0 mg/kg. Antigen specificity was not determined for the clonally expanded peripheral T cells. On average, CD8+ T cells showed more expanded clones than CD4+ T cells after ivuxolimab. Low levels of normalized T-cell clonal expansion were also shown by some nonresponding patients. In the 0.1-3.0 mg/kg groups, partial responders had among the lowest normalized peripheral clonal expansion, particularly in CD8+ T cells.

The germline V and J ends show losses of 6 bases and 7 bases respectively, and no gene match explains 10 bases of the junction. From cysteine to phenylalanine, the CDR3 is 15 amino acids long. This entry keeps only the CDR3 DNA: 45 bases, framed from base 1. The germline V gene gives CDR1 as LGHNA and CDR2 as YNFKEQ. Note on this clone: No antigen is known for it. No quality values exist for individual bases; no much larger clone is one base distant.

Patients with autoimmune disease history or receiving systemic immunosuppression were excluded from the trial. In every dose cohort, peripheral blood was drawn for TCR sequencing at baseline, cycle 4 day 1, and cycle 7 day 1. The samples were drawn from a first-in-human, open-label, multicenter phase I dose-escalation trial of ivuxolimab. Adults with locally advanced or metastatic head and neck squamous cell, hepatocellular, melanoma or renal cell carcinoma were enrolled in the trial. CD4+ and CD8+ T cells were sorted separately from peripheral blood before TCR sequencing. To sequence the TCRbeta CDR3 region, genomic DNA was isolated from the sorted cells. The immunoSEQ Assay was used to sequence the TCRbeta CDR3 regions. Here the immuneACCESS table is served through TCRdb, limited to in-frame sequences with V and J called. Missing clones are a known gap in these copies; in checked studies unresolved V genes cover under half, and the rest lacks a known reason. In all, the sample holds approximately 80,000 clones, and 89% of those were seen once. About 0.2% of the sample is taken by the ten largest.

The receptor's source is an adult with an advanced solid tumor such as melanoma, head and neck, liver or kidney cancer. Here the sequenced sample was CD4+ or CD8+ T cells sorted from blood, taken in a trial of the OX40 agonist ivuxolimab. This chain joins TRBV4-2 to TRBJ2-2; the central 8 bases match TRBD1. The CDR3 sequence is CASRRQGARGGELFF. The nucleotides are TGTGCCAGCAGACGGCAGGGGGCGCGAGGCGGGGAGCTGTTTTTT.